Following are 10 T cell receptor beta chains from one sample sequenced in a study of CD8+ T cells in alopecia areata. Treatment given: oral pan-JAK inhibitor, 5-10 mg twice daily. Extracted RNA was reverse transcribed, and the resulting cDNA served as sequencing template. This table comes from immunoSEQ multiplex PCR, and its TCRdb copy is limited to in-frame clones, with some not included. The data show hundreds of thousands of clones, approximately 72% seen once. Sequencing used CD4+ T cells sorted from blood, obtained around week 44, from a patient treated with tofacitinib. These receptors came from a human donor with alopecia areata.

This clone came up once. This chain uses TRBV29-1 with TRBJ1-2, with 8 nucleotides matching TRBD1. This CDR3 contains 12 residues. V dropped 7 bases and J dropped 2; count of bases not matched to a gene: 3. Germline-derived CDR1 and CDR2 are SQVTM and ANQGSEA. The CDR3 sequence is CSDRTGNYGYTF. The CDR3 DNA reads TGCAGCGACCGGACAGGGAACTATGGCTACACCTTC.

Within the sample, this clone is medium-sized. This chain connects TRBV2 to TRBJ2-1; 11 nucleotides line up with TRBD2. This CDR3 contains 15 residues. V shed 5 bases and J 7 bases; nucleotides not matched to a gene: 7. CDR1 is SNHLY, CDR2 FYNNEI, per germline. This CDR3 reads CASSWWTSGQNEQFF. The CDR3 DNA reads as TGTGCCAGCAGTTGGTGGACTAGCGGGCAAAATGAGCAGTTCTTC. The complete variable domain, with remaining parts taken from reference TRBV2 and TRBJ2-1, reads EPEVTQTPSHQVTQMGQEVILRCVPISNHLYFYWYRQILGQKVEFLVSFYNNEISEKSEIFDDQFSVERPDGSNFTLKIRSTKLEDSAMYFCASSWWTSGQNEQFFGPGTRLTVL.

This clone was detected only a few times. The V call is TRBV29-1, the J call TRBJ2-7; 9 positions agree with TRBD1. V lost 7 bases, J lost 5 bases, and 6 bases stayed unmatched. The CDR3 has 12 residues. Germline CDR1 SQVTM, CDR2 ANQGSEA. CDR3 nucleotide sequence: TGCAGCGCCCGGACAGGGGTCCACGAGCAGTACTTC. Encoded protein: CSARTGVHEQYF.

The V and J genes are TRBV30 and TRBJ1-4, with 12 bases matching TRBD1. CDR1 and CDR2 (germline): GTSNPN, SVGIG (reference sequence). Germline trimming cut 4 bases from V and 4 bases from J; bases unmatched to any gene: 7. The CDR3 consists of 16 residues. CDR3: CAWTGTGGGLNEKLFF. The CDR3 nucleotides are TGTGCCTGGACCGGGACAGGGGGCGGCCTTAATGAAAAACTGTTTTTT.

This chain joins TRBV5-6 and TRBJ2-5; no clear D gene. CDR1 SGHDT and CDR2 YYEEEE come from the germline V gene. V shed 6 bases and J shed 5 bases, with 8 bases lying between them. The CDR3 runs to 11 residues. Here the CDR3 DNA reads TGTGCCAGCACCACTGGGGAGACCCAGTACTTC. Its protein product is CASTTGETQYF. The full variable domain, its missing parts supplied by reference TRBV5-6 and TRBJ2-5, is DAGVTQSPTHLIKTRGQQVTLRCSPKSGHDTVSWYQQALGQGPQFIFQYYEEEERQRGNFPDRFSGHQFPNYSSELNVNALLLGDSALYLCASTTGETQYFGPGTRLLVL.

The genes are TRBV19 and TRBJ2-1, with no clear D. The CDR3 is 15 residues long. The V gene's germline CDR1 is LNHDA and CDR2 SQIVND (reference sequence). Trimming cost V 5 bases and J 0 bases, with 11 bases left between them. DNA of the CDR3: TGTGCCAGTAGTGATAGCCTAAGCTCCTACAATGAGCAGTTCTTC. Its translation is CASSDSLSSYNEQFF.

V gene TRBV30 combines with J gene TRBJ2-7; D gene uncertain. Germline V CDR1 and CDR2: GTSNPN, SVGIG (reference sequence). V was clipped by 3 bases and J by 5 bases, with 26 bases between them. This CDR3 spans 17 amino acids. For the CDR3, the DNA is TGTGCCTGGAGCGCCCATATCCTAGGAAGGGATTACGACGAGCAGTACTTC. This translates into CAWSAHILGRDYDEQYF.

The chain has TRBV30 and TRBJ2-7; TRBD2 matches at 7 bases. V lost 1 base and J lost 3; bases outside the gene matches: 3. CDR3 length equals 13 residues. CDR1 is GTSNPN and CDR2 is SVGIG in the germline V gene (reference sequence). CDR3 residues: CAWSGLANYEQYF. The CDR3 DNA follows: TGTGCCTGGAGTGGACTAGCTAACTACGAGCAGTACTTC.

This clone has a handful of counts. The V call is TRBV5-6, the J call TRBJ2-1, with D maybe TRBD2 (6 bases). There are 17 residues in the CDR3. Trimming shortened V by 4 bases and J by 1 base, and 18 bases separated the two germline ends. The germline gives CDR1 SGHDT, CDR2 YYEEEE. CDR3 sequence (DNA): TGTGCCAGCAGCCCTACCGCGGGGCGGGGTTCCTACAATGAGCAGTTCTTC. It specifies CASSPTAGRGSYNEQFF.

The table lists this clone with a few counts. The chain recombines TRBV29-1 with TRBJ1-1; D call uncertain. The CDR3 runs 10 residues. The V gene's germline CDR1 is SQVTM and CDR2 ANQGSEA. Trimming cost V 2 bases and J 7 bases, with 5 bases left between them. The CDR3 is CSVEQYEAFF. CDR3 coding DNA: TGCAGCGTTGAACAGTATGAAGCTTTCTTT.